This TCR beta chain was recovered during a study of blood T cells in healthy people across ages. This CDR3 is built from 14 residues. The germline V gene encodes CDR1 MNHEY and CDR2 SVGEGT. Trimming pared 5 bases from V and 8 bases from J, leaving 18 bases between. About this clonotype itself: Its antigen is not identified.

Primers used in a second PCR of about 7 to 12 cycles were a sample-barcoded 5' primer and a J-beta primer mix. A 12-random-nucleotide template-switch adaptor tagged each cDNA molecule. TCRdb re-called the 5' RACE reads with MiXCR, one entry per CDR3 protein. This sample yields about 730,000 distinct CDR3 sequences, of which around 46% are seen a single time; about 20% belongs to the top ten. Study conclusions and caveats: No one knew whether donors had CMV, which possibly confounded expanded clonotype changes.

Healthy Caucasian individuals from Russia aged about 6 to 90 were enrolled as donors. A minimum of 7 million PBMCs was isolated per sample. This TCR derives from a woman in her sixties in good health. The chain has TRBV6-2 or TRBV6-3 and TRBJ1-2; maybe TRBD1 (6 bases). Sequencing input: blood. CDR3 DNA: TGTGCCAGCAGTGAGAACAGGGCCGTGAGAGGCTACACCTTC. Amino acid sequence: CASSENRAVRGYTF.